This is a list of T cell receptor beta chains from one sample in a study of PD-L1 blockade in urothelial cancer. Produced via immunoSEQ multiplex PCR; TCRdb's table is partial and in-frame only. The data show about 88,000 clones, with 70% to 90% seen just once and more than 0.85% held by the top ten. This sample comprised PBMCs, obtained around atezolizumab (anti-PD-L1) treatment. Receptors originate from an elderly woman with urothelial cancer. The CDR3 runs from the conserved cysteine through the conserved F or W. Each record gives: J gene, clone size, V gene, D gene, CDR3 DNA, CDR3 protein. A D gene is named only where the DNA matches it firmly. Clone size appears in some rows only: once, few, many, or a class for an expanded clone.

TRBJ2-7	.	TRBV7-9	.	TGTGCCAGCAGCTTATTCGGTAGATACGAGCAGTACTTC	CASSLFGRYEQYF
TRBJ1-2	once	TRBV18	.	TGTGCCAGCTCACCATTAGAACAGGGCTACTATGGCTACACCTTC	CASSPLEQGYYGYTF
TRBJ1-1	.	TRBV9	.	TGTGCCAGCAGCGTAGCGAGTTTGAACCCGAACACTGAAGCTTTCTTT	CASSVASLNPNTEAFF
TRBJ1-1	.	TRBV2	.	TGTGCCAGCAGGGGGGCTCTCGACACTGAAGCTTTCTTT	CASRGALDTEAFF
TRBJ2-1	.	TRBV7-3	TRBD2	TGTGCCAGCAGCCTAGGACTAGCTGCCGGGAATGAGCAGTTCTTC	CASSLGLAAGNEQFF
TRBJ2-7	.	TRBV7-6	.	TGTGCCAGCAGCCTACTCACAGGGTCCCACGAGCAGTACTTC	CASSLLTGSHEQYF
TRBJ2-3	.	TRBV11-2	TRBD2	TGTGCCAGCAGCCCAAGAGCGGGAGTTAGCACAGATACGCAGTATTTT	CASSPRAGVSTDTQYF
TRBJ1-2	.	TRBV2	.	TGTGCCAGCAGTGGATCAGGTGACAGGAATAACTATGGCTACACCTTC	CASSGSGDRNNYGYTF
TRBJ2-5	.	TRBV7-3	.	TGTGCCAGCAGCTTAACAGGGGCTAGTAGAGTACAAGAGACCCAGTACTTC	CASSLTGASRVQETQYF
TRBJ2-5	.	TRBV10-2	.	TGCGCCAGCAACCCCCAGGGTCAAGAGACCCAGTACTTC	CASNPQGQETQYF
TRBJ2-2	.	TRBV7-3	.	TGTGCCAGCAGCTTACGTAGGGGGAACACCGGGGAGCTGTTTTTT	CASSLRRGNTGELFF
TRBJ2-7	.	TRBV28	.	TGTGCCAGCAGACCGCCAGGGAGGAATGGGAACGAGCAGTACTTC	CASRPPGRNGNEQYF
TRBJ2-2	.	TRBV7-6	TRBD2	TGTGCCAGCAGCCCCTATAGCGGGAGCTCAACCGGGGAGCTGTTTTTT	CASSPYSGSSTGELFF
TRBJ2-5	once	TRBV7-8	TRBD2	TGTGCCAGCAGCTTCTGGACTAGCGGGAGTGGGGAGACCCAGTACTTC	CASSFWTSGSGETQYF
TRBJ2-3	.	TRBV5-6	.	TGTGCCAGCAGCCAGTGGCACACAGATACGCAGTATTTT	CASSQWHTDTQYF
TRBJ2-7	.	TRBV5-1	.	TGCGCCAGCAGCTTGGCCTCTACAGGGTACGAGCAGTACTTC	CASSLASTGYEQYF
TRBJ1-2	.	TRBV19	TRBD1	TGTGCCAGTAGTATTCCCCAGGGGGCCAGGGACTATGGCTACACCTTC	CASSIPQGARDYGYTF
TRBJ1-1	.	TRBV7-9	.	TGTGCCAGCAGCTTACATCAGGGGAACACTGAAGCTTTCTTT	CASSLHQGNTEAFF
TRBJ2-2	.	TRBV2	.	TGTGCCAGCAGCGGGGAGGACCCACGCTTCGGGGGGGAGCTGTTTTTT	CASSGEDPRFGGELFF
TRBJ1-5	.	TRBV6-5	.	TGTGCCAGCAGTTACCGAGGCGGCCGGAGCAATCAGCCCCAGCATTTT	CASSYRGGRSNQPQHF
TRBJ2-7	.	TRBV9	.	TGTGCCAGCAGCGTAGGCGTCTCCTACGAGCAGTACTTC	CASSVGVSYEQYF